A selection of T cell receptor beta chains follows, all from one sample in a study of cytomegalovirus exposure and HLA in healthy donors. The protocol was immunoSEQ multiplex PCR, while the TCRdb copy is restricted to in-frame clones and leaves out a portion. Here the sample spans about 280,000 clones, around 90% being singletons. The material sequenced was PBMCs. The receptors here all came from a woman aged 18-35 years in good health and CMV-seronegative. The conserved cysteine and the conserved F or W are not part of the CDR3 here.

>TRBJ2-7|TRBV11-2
ASSLASGGISYEQY
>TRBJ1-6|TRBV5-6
ASSPGQAIPPLH
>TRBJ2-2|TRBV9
ASGGGPNTGELF
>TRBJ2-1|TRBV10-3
AIGTSGREQF
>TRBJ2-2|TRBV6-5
ASSYSDRLDTGELF
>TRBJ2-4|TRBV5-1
ASSTGGAKNIQY
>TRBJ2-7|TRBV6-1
AHGVAGGSYEQY
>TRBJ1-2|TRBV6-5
ASSIRNPTGYGYT
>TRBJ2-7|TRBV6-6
ASSLRDRCY
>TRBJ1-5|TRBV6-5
ASSYGGNPGQPQH
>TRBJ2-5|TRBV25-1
ASSVGLETQY
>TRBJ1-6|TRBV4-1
ASSHPTANSPLH
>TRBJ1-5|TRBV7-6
ASSLAPGSNQPQH
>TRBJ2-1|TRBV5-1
ASSLGLASEQF
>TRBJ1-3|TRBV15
ATSRTGGSGNTIY
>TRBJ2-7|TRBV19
ASTAPGQGTYEQY
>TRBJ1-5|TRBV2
ASSEVQGSNQPQH
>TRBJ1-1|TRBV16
ASSQKREGTEAF
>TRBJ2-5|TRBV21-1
ASPETQY
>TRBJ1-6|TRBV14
ASSQEGTGDSPLH
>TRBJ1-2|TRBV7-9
ASSLTGAYTYGYT
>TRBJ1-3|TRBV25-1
ASSVHRASGNTIY
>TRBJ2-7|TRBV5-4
ASSSASGGASYEQY
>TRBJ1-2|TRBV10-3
AIRSPDGGYT
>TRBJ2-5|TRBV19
ASSIADQETQY
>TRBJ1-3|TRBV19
ASSMDNLGLSGNTIY
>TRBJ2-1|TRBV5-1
ASALGDEQF
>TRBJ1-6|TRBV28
ASSLPGSYNSPLH
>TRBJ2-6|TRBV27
ASSGLTGAPGANVLT
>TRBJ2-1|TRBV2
ASSGLAGEQF
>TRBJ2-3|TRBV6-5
ASSYGRTDTQY
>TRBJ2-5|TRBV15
ATSRDQGSQETQY
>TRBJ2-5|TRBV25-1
ASREGAIETQY
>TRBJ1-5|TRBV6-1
ASSEAEGSGQPQH
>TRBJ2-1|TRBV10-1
ASSSGQGKGYNEQF
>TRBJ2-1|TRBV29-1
SVERPGQGSYNEQF
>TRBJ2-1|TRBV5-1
ASSPILAGVNEQF
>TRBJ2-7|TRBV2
ASSGLAGAGEY
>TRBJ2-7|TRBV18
ASSQEYGQNYEQY
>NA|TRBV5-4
ASSSTTSSLLYEQY
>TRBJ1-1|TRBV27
PPRAGGHDMNTEAF
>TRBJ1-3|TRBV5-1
ASSLDSYSGNTIY
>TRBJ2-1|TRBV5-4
ASSLDVAPSSYNEQF
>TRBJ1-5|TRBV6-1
ASNTGVSNQPQH
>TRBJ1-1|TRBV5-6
ASSPERRSTEAF
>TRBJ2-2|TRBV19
ASLSSRGNTGELF
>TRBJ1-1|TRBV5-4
ASSRSGTGHLGAF
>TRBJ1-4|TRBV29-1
SVERQGAEKLF
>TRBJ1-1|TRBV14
ASSFQGFEAF
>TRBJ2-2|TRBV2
ASSGRLAETGELF
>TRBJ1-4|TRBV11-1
ASSQRGKENEKLF
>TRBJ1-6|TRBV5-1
ASRGTGDNSPLH
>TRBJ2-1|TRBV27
ASSSIRGPSNEQF
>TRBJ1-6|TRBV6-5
AGTPGRVNSPLH